Shown below are 11 T cell receptor beta chains from a single sample sequenced in a study of blood T cell repertoires in COVID-19. The method was immunoSEQ multiplex PCR; TCRdb's version includes in-frame clones alone and lacks a portion of them. The sample consists of roughly 210,000 clones, about 87% of them appearing once. Sequencing used peripheral blood. Receptors were obtained from a man between 65 and 85 years old with acute or convalescent COVID-19.

This chain uses TRBV5-6 with TRBJ1-1, with 8 nucleotides matching TRBD1. Germline V gene sequence: CDR1 SGHDT, CDR2 YYEEEE. Losses at the gene ends were 0 bases for V and 1 base for J; bases not matched to a gene: 5. There are 16 residues in the CDR3. CDR3: CASSLGQGAGNTEAFF. CDR3 in DNA: TGTGCCAGCAGCTTGGGGCAGGGGGCGGGGAACACTGAAGCTTTCTTT.

This chain links TRBV18 with TRBJ1-5; D not resolved. Germline loops: CDR1 KGHSH, CDR2 LQKENI. Trimming removed 3 bases at V and 3 bases at J, with 9 bases between. This CDR3 contains 14 residues. This CDR3 reads CASSPNRINQPQHF. The CDR3 nucleotides are TGTGCCAGCTCACCGAATAGAATCAATCAGCCCCAGCATTTT.

In the case of this clone: Other DNA sequences in this sample translate to the same CDR3. The chain has TRBV9 and TRBJ1-2; D unclear. The V gene's germline CDR1 is SGDLS and CDR2 YYNGEE. CDR3 length equals 12 residues. The ends were cut back, 0 bases at V and 5 bases at J, with 5 bases in the middle. Here the CDR3 reads CASSVDSYGYTF. DNA for the CDR3: TGTGCCAGCAGCGTAGACTCATATGGCTACACCTTC.

This clone was observed a single time. This chain joins TRBV5-6 and TRBJ2-4, with D possibly being TRBD1 (6 bases). This CDR3 is 15 amino acids long. Germline CDR1 SGHDT, CDR2 YYEEEE. V lost 0 bases to trimming and J lost 6 bases, with 13 bases between them. The CDR3 reads CASSLETGVGNIQYF. CDR3 DNA: TGTGCCAGCAGCTTGGAGACAGGAGTGGGAAACATTCAGTACTTC.

This chain connects TRBV14 to TRBJ1-1; possible D gene TRBD1, 5 bases. Per germline, CDR1 SGHDN and CDR2 FVKESK. The V gene lost 1 base and the J gene lost 2 bases, with 11 bases spanning the gap. This CDR3 has 15 amino acids. CDR3 residues: CASSQVRQRNTEAFF. The CDR3 DNA reads as TGTGCCAGCAGCCAAGTCCGACAGAGAAACACTGAAGCTTTCTTT.

Comment on this clone: Other DNA sequences in this specimen translate into the identical CDR3. The J gene is TRBJ1-5, the V gene TRBV4-2; a weak D match, TRBD1 (5 bases). The germline V gene has CDR1 LGHNA and CDR2 YNFKEQ. V was shortened by 4 bases and J by 5 bases, with 6 bases between the two germline ends. This CDR3 has 12 residues. CDR3 residues: CASSLGDQPQHF. In DNA form, the CDR3 reads TGTGCCAGCAGCCTAGGGGATCAGCCCCAGCATTTT.

The V call is TRBV3-1 (or the pseudogene TRBV3-2), the J call TRBJ2-3, with TRBD2 matching over 7 bases. The CDR3 extends over 17 amino acids. CDR1 is LGHDT and CDR2 is YNNKEL in the germline V gene (reference sequence). J lost 2 bases, V lost 1 base, and 9 bases had no gene match. CDR3 DNA: TGTGCCAGCAGCCAAGTTTCGGCGGGACTACTCACAGATACGCAGTATTTT. Its translation is CASSQVSAGLLTDTQYF.

The CDR3 nucleotides are TGTGCCAGCTCACCGAAGGACTACTCGAAGCCGGGGGACAATGAGCAGTTCTTC. Its protein is CASSPKDYSKPGDNEQFF. The chain carries TRBV18 and TRBJ2-1; possibly TRBD2 for D (6 bases). Germline V CDR1 and CDR2: KGHSH, LQKENI. The CDR3 runs 18 residues. V gave up 3 bases and J gave up 5 bases, with 23 bases separating them.

The rearrangement links TRBV18 to TRBJ2-5, with TRBD2 matching over 7 bases. CDR1 is KGHSH, CDR2 LQKENI, per germline. V lost 5 bases and J lost 4; bases outside the gene matches: 7. There are 14 residues in the CDR3. The CDR3 DNA is TGTGCCAGCTCATCTAGACTAGCAGGAGAGACCCAGTACTTC. Translation: CASSSRLAGETQYF.

The rearrangement uses TRBV12-3 or TRBV12-4 and TRBJ1-2; tentative D call: TRBD1 (6 bases). Between the trimmed V and J ends, which lost 6 bases and 4 bases, there was a span of 12 bases. This CDR3 is 13 amino acids long. The CDR3 bases are TGTGCCAGCAGCATAGACAGGAGCTATGGCTACACCTTC. It translates to CASSIDRSYGYTF.

This clone appeared once. The chain recombines TRBV10-3 with TRBJ1-1, with a possible D match to TRBD1 (6 bases). The CDR3 contains 15 residues. Germline V gene sequence: CDR1 ENHRY, CDR2 SYGVKD. The V end was cut by 1 base, the J end by 5 bases, with 14 bases between. For the CDR3, the DNA is TGTGCCATCAGTGAGTTGAAAGGGGGTCAGACTGAAGCTTTCTTT. It specifies CAISELKGGQTEAFF.